Following are 15 T cell receptor beta chains from one sample sequenced in a study of T cells after yellow fever vaccination. Each CDR3 protein gets one entry after TCRdb re-called the 5' RACE reads with MiXCR. The profile shows 300,000 or so distinct CDR3 sequences, roughly 6.8% of them singletons. The sample in question was PBMCs, obtained around 45 days after the first yellow fever vaccination. All receptors come from a man between 18 and 29 years old who received the YFV17D yellow fever vaccine.

This clonotype was seen a few times. As DNA, the CDR3 is TGTGCCAGCAGCTTAACGGCGCGACAGCTTAGCAATCAGCCCCAGCATTTT. This translates into CASSLTARQLSNQPQHF. This chain uses TRBV7-2 with TRBJ1-5, with D tentatively TRBD1 (5 bases). V gave up 2 bases and J gave up 0 bases, with 14 bases separating them. Germline V lookup: CDR1 SGHTA, CDR2 FQGNSA. The CDR3 consists of 17 residues. Full variable domain (missing parts from reference TRBV7-2 and TRBJ1-5): GAGVSQSPSNKVTEKGKDVELRCDPISGHTALYWYRQSLGQGLEFLIYFQGNSAPDKSGLPSDRFSAERTGGSVSTLTIQRTQQEDSAVYLCASSLTARQLSNQPQHFGDGTRLSIL.

The V and J genes are TRBV20-1 and TRBJ2-5; D not certain. The CDR3 loop spans 14 amino acids. Germline CDR1 and CDR2: DFQATT and SNEGSKA (reference sequence). V lost 0 bases and J 0 bases, leaving 8 bases between the germline ends. The CDR3 sequence: CSAREDLYQETQYF. The CDR3, as DNA: TGCAGTGCTAGAGAAGACCTGTACCAAGAGACCCAGTACTTC.

This clonotype was recorded at least ten times. The J gene is TRBJ2-7, the V gene TRBV7-2; tentative D call: TRBD1 (6 bases). This CDR3 spans 16 amino acids. Germline assignment: CDR1 SGHTA and CDR2 FQGNSA. V dropped 1 base and J dropped 6 bases, with 19 bases sitting between them. CDR3 region: CASSLVGGHNPAEQYV. The CDR3, as DNA: TGTGCCAGCAGCTTAGTTGGGGGCCACAACCCGGCCGAGCAGTACGTC.

At least ten counts were recorded for this clonotype. The genes are TRBV18 and TRBJ2-7; possibly TRBD1 for D (6 bases). With 4 bases removed from V and 3 bases from J, the gap between germline ends came to 13 bases. The CDR3 runs 14 residues. Germline V CDR1 and CDR2: KGHSH, LQKENI. The CDR3 sequence: CASSLIQGDYEQYF. The CDR3 DNA reads as TGTGCCAGCTCACTTATACAGGGAGACTACGAGCAGTACTTC. The variable domain in full, completed from reference TRBV18 and TRBJ2-7, reads NAGVMQNPRHLVRRRGQEARLRCSPMKGHSHVYWYRQLPEEGLKFMVYLQKENIIDESGMPKERFSAEFPKEGPSILRIQQVVRGDSAAYFCASSLIQGDYEQYFGPGTRLTVT.

V and J are TRBV18 and TRBJ2-7; possibly TRBD1 for D (6 bases). Germline CDR1 KGHSH, CDR2 LQKENI. The V gene lost 3 bases and the J gene lost 3 bases, with 15 bases spanning the gap. This CDR3 has 15 residues. In DNA form, the CDR3 reads TGTGCCAGCTCACCGAGGCAGGGGAGCGTCTACGAGCAGTACTTC. Encoded protein: CASSPRQGSVYEQYF.

This clonotype was found many times. The chain joins TRBV7-2 to TRBJ2-1; 9 nucleotides align to TRBD2. The V and J ends lost 9 bases and 2 bases, in that order; junction bases with no gene match: 2. This CDR3 region has 13 residues. Germline CDR1 reads SGHTA; CDR2 reads FQGNSA. CDR3 protein: CASSGGPYNEQFF. The CDR3 DNA follows: TGTGCCAGTAGCGGGGGCCCCTACAATGAGCAGTTCTTC. The variable domain in full, with the rest retrieved from reference TRBV7-2 and TRBJ2-1, is GAGVSQSPSNKVTEKGKDVELRCDPISGHTALYWYRQSLGQGLEFLIYFQGNSAPDKSGLPSDRFSAERTGGSVSTLTIQRTQQEDSAVYLCASSGGPYNEQFFGPGTRLTVL.

The J gene is TRBJ2-5, the V gene TRBV5-4; maybe TRBD2 (5 bases). The germline V and J ends were trimmed by 4 bases and 5 bases, with 15 bases remaining between them. Germline CDR1 reads SGHNT; CDR2 reads YYREEE (reference sequence). CDR3 length equals 14 residues. In DNA form, the CDR3 reads TGTGCCAGCAGCCCTCGGACTGCCCGGGAGACCCAGTACTTC. Encoded protein: CASSPRTARETQYF.

This clonotype was counted between two and nine times. The V call is TRBV7-2, the J call TRBJ1-4, with 7 bases that match TRBD1. The CDR3 loop spans 12 amino acids. J lost 14 bases, V lost 4 bases, and 7 bases had no gene match. The germline gives CDR1 SGHTA, CDR2 FQGNSA. The CDR3 DNA is TGTGCCAGCAGCTGGGACAGCGGAATTCTGTTTTTT. Protein product: CASSWDSGILFF.

This clonotype came up many times. The chain combines TRBV28 with TRBJ1-5, with 7 bases lining up with TRBD1. V trimming: 6 bases; J trimming: 7 bases; junction bases outside the gene matches: 6. Looked up from germline, CDR1 is MDHEN and CDR2 is SYDVKM. The CDR3 is made up of 13 amino acids. The CDR3 spells CASRRGLRQPQHF. CDR3 coding DNA: TGTGCCAGCAGGAGGGGGCTTCGGCAGCCCCAGCATTTT.

The chain carries TRBV2 and TRBJ1-2; D is perhaps TRBD1 (5 bases). Trimming took off 4 bases at V and 0 bases at J, with 15 bases between the two ends. Germline V CDR1 and CDR2: SNHLY, FYNNEI. There are 16 residues in the CDR3. The CDR3 protein is CASSVLRGSANYGYTF. For the CDR3, the DNA is TGTGCCAGCAGTGTCCTACGGGGGTCGGCTAACTATGGCTACACCTTC.

This clonotype was seen a handful of times. J is TRBJ2-7 and V is TRBV6-1; 7 bases agree with TRBD1. The CDR3 is 15 residues long. Germline assignment: CDR1 MNHNS and CDR2 SASEGT. Trimming cost V 5 bases and J 6 bases; bases outside gene matches: 13. The CDR3, as DNA: TGTGCCAGCAGTCCGGGACAGAGGGCGATAGGCGAGCAGTACGTC. It codes for CASSPGQRAIGEQYV.

The chain employs TRBV12-5 and TRBJ2-5; maybe TRBD2 (5 bases). Trimming shortened V by 3 bases and J by 5 bases, and 13 bases separated the two germline ends. The CDR3 has 14 amino acids. Per germline, CDR1 LGHNT and CDR2 FRNRAP. DNA of the CDR3: TGTGCTAGTGGTTTTCGGCTAGCCTATGAGACCCAGTACTTC. This sequence encodes CASGFRLAYETQYF.

This clonotype was detected only a few times. The chain carries TRBV6-1 and TRBJ2-1; D could derive from TRBD1 or TRBD2 (6 bases each). From germline, CDR1 is MNHNS and CDR2 SASEGT. Trimming left V 5 bases short and J 2 bases short, with 19 bases between. The CDR3 sequence is 17 residues long. The CDR3, as DNA: TGTGCCAGCAGTACCCTAATAGGGGGGCAGGCCTACAATGAGCAGTTCTTC. It specifies CASSTLIGGQAYNEQFF.

The rearrangement links TRBV13 to TRBJ1-2; perhaps TRBD1 as D (6 bases). Germline V lookup: CDR1 PRHDT, CDR2 FYEKMQ (reference sequence). This CDR3 has 14 amino acids. The V end was cut by 0 bases, the J end by 7 bases, with 12 bases between. CDR3 in amino acids: CASSLGQGVGGYTF. The CDR3 DNA follows: TGTGCCAGCAGCTTAGGACAGGGTGTCGGTGGCTACACCTTC.

This clonotype was recorded a few times. The chain joins TRBV5-1 to TRBJ1-1; the D is unclear. Germline V gives CDR1 SGHRS, CDR2 YFSETQ. The CDR3 has 14 residues. Trimming stripped 3 bases from V and 4 bases from J, with 13 bases between. CDR3 sequence: CASSYMLAGTEAFF. The CDR3 coding sequence is TGCGCCAGCAGCTATATGTTGGCGGGCACTGAAGCTTTCTTT. The variable domain in full, with the rest retrieved from reference TRBV5-1 and TRBJ1-1, is KAGVTQTPRYLIKTRGQQVTLSCSPISGHRSVSWYQQTPGQGLQFLFEYFSETQRNKGNFPGRFSGRQFSNSRSEMNVSTLELGDSALYLCASSYMLAGTEAFFGQGTRLTVV.